The 26 T cell receptor beta chains below come from one sample, sequenced in a study of early T cells in non-severe SARS-CoV-2 infection. From the 5' RACE reads, TCRdb called clonotypes with MiXCR, one entry per CDR3 protein. The top ten hold approximately 2.6% of the sample, which has over 55,000 distinct CDR3 sequences, around 12% seen once. The material was whole blood, obtained at baseline. The receptor set was obtained from an adult who was a healthcare worker with PCR-confirmed SARS-CoV-2 infection or an uninfected control (not recorded which).

The table lists this clonotype with many counts. This sequence joins TRBV5-1 and TRBJ1-1; D is perhaps TRBD1 (5 bases). The germline V gene encodes CDR1 SGHRS and CDR2 YFSETQ. V lost 2 bases and J 5 bases, leaving 16 bases between the germline ends. The CDR3 loop spans 15 amino acids. In DNA form, the CDR3 reads TGCGCCAGCAGCTTCTTAAGGGGCGAGGAGACTGAAGCTTTCTTT. Protein sequence: CASSFLRGEETEAFF.

This clonotype has more than one count but fewer than ten. CDR3 sequence: CASSLSPGVSGELFF. In DNA form, the CDR3 reads TGTGCCAGCAGTTTATCCCCAGGGGTGTCCGGGGAGCTGTTTTTT. The rearrangement links TRBV27 to TRBJ2-2; D might be TRBD1 (6 bases). Trimming removed 0 bases at V and 6 bases at J, with 11 bases between. The germline V gene has CDR1 MNHEY and CDR2 SMNVEV (reference sequence). The CDR3 runs 15 residues.

This clonotype was counted ten times or more. The chain has TRBV10-3 and TRBJ2-7, with unresolved D. The CDR3 sequence is 14 residues long. Germline V gene sequence: CDR1 ENHRY, CDR2 SYGVKD. With 5 bases removed from V and 5 bases from J, the gap between germline ends came to 16 bases. CDR3 residues: CAISLILSTDEQYF. As DNA, the CDR3 is TGTGCCATCAGTCTTATCCTAAGTACGGACGAGCAGTACTTC.

This clonotype was counted ten times or more. The chain has TRBV7-9 and TRBJ2-4, with 11 bases lining up with TRBD2. The V gene's germline CDR1 is SEHNR and CDR2 FQNEAQ (reference sequence). The CDR3 spans 15 residues. After removal of 3 bases from V and 4 bases from J, the junction contained 2 bases not matched to a gene. The CDR3 protein is CASSLASGGKNIQYF. The CDR3 region has the DNA TGTGCCAGCAGCTTGGCTAGCGGGGGGAAAAACATTCAGTACTTC.

Only a few counts were recorded for this clonotype. The genes are TRBV29-1 and TRBJ2-1; no firm D call. V was trimmed by 6 bases and J by 4 bases, leaving 13 bases between them. CDR1 is SQVTM, CDR2 ANQGSEA, per germline. The CDR3 has 13 residues. CDR3: CSVRRNSYNEQFF. The CDR3 nucleotides read TGCAGCGTACGCAGGAACTCTTACAATGAGCAGTTCTTC.

This clonotype showed up many times. This rearrangement joins TRBV28 to TRBJ1-5; 8 positions agree with TRBD1. The junction had 11 bases not matched to a gene; V was cut back by 5 bases and J by 5 bases. CDR1 is MDHEN and CDR2 is SYDVKM in the germline V gene. CDR3 length: 16 amino acids. The CDR3 region is CASSMTGTGLYQPQHF. For the CDR3, the DNA is TGTGCCAGCAGTATGACCGGGACAGGACTTTATCAGCCCCAGCATTTT. The entire variable domain, with the rest obtained from reference TRBV28 and TRBJ1-5, is as follows: DVKVTQSSRYLVKRTGEKVFLECVQDMDHENMFWYRQDPGLGLRLIYFSYDVKMKEKGDIPEGYSVSREKKERFSLILESASTNQTSMYLCASSMTGTGLYQPQHFGDGTRLSIL.

The rearrangement joins TRBV28 to TRBJ1-1; weak D call: TRBD1 (6 bases). This CDR3 has 12 residues. Trimming stripped 6 bases from V and 4 bases from J, with 9 bases between. The germline V gene has CDR1 MDHEN and CDR2 SYDVKM. The CDR3 sequence: CASRLGATEAFF. Written as DNA, the CDR3 is TGTGCCAGCAGGTTGGGGGCCACTGAAGCTTTCTTT.

The V call is TRBV7-2, the J call TRBJ1-5; D not certain. This CDR3 is built from 13 residues. V was trimmed by 1 base and J by 13 bases, leaving 14 bases between them. Per germline, CDR1 SGHTA and CDR2 FQGNSA. CDR3 nucleotides: TGTGCCAGCAGCTTAGTGATGTACTCGGGTCAGCATTTT. Protein product: CASSLVMYSGQHF.

J is TRBJ2-7 and V is TRBV11-3; D call uncertain. The CDR3 runs to 12 residues. The V end lost 5 bases, the J end lost 4 bases, and 9 bases lay between the germline ends. CDR1 is SGHNT, CDR2 YENEEA, per germline. DNA for the CDR3: TGTGCCAGCAGCCGCGACGGATACGAGCAGTACTTC. It specifies CASSRDGYEQYF.

There are many counts of this clonotype. The chain links TRBV11-2 to TRBJ1-2, with D possibly TRBD1 on 5 matching bases. This CDR3 has 14 amino acids. The V end lost 8 bases, the J end lost 3 bases, and 16 bases lay between the germline ends. The germline CDR1 and CDR2 sequences are SGHAT and FQNNGV. The CDR3 DNA sequence: TGTGCCAGCGGGGCACTCAGGGAAGACTATGGCTACACCTTC. This translates into CASGALREDYGYTF.

There are many counts of this clonotype. The chain combines TRBV12-3 or TRBV12-4 with TRBJ1-5; D might be TRBD1 (5 bases). V lost 5 bases to trimming and J lost 5 bases, with 10 bases between them. The CDR3 has 13 residues. The CDR3 DNA is TGTGCCAGCAGTGTCAGGGATGATCAGCCCCAGCATTTT. Protein product: CASSVRDDQPQHF.

This clonotype was recorded a few times. V is TRBV12-3 or TRBV12-4 and J is TRBJ1-2; TRBD1 matches 8 bases. The CDR3 is 12 amino acids. Losses at the gene ends were 5 bases for V and 7 bases for J; bases not matched to a gene: 3. The chain's CDR3 is CASSVDRAGYTF. Written as DNA, the CDR3 is TGTGCCAGCAGTGTGGACAGGGCTGGCTACACCTTC.

The chain links TRBV18 to TRBJ2-1, with D perhaps TRBD1 (7 bases). From germline, CDR1 is KGHSH and CDR2 LQKENI. The ends were cut back, 2 bases at V and 5 bases at J, with 13 bases in the middle. The CDR3 runs 15 residues. CDR3 sequence reads: CASSPGQAGNNEQFF. The CDR3 DNA reads TGTGCCAGCTCACCAGGACAGGCGGGGAACAATGAGCAGTTCTTC.

The genes are TRBV12-2 and TRBJ2-7; the DNA was not used to check the table's D call, TRBD1. TRBV12-2 is flagged as a pseudogene. The CDR3 runs to 16 residues. The CDR3 DNA follows: TGTGCAAGTCGCTTAGGGATAGGGACAGTCTCCTACGAGCAGTACTTC. This codes for CASRLGIGTVSYEQYF.

This clonotype was recorded many times. This chain links TRBV6-6 with TRBJ2-7, with D hard to call. CDR1 and CDR2 (germline): MNHNY, SVGAGI (reference sequence). V lost 6 bases to trimming and J lost 0 bases, with 12 bases between them. This CDR3 comprises 14 residues. Written as DNA, the CDR3 is TGTGCCAGCAGCCCGGACGTGAGCTCCTACGAGCAGTACTTC. It translates to CASSPDVSSYEQYF.

The chain recombines TRBV6-6 with TRBJ2-3, with TRBD2 matching over 8 bases. J was trimmed by 10 bases and V by 6 bases; bases with no gene match: 15. In germline, CDR1 is MNHNY, CDR2 SVGAGI (reference sequence). The CDR3 runs to 15 residues. CDR3 coding DNA: TGTGCCAGCAGCCCACCGGGACTAGAGGGGCGGGCGCAGTATTTT. Residues: CASSPPGLEGRAQYF.

The gene calls are TRBV10-3 and TRBJ1-1; D possibly corresponds to TRBD1 (5 bases). The CDR3 consists of 12 residues. Germline V gene data show CDR1 as ENHRY and CDR2 as SYGVKD. V gave up 2 bases and J gave up 4 bases, with 5 bases separating them. CDR3 coding DNA: TGTGCCATCAGTGAGGGGGGCACTGAAGCTTTCTTT. Translation gives CAISEGGTEAFF.

This clonotype was picked up many times. The chain employs TRBV7-9 and TRBJ1-5; TRBD1 is a possible D gene (5 bases). The CDR3 extends over 14 amino acids. Germline CDR1 is SEHNR and CDR2 is FQNEAQ (reference sequence). Trimming took 1 base from V and 2 from J, leaving 6 bases between them. The CDR3 loop reads CASSLGRGNQPQHF. The CDR3, as DNA: TGTGCCAGCAGCTTAGGCAGGGGCAATCAGCCCCAGCATTTT.

This clonotype has just a few counts. CDR3 DNA: TGTGCCAGCAGCCCAGGGACAGGGCGGGACACTGAAGCTTTCTTT. Encoded protein: CASSPGTGRDTEAFF. The chain employs TRBV7-9 and TRBJ1-1, with 9 bases aligning to TRBD1. Germline V gene lookup returns CDR1 SEHNR and CDR2 FQNEAQ (reference sequence). CDR3 length equals 15 residues. The trim removed 5 bases at V and 3 bases at J, leaving 7 bases unmatched. Looking up the rest from reference TRBV7-9 and TRBJ1-1 gives the full variable domain: DTGVSQNPRHKITKRGQNVTFRCDPISEHNRLYWYRQTLGQGPEFLTYFQNEAQLEKSRLLSDRFSAERPKGSFSTLEIQRTEQGDSAMYLCASSPGTGRDTEAFFGQGTRLTVV.

This clonotype was counted only a few times. This chain uses TRBV12-3 or TRBV12-4 with TRBJ1-1, with unresolved D. The V end was cut by 6 bases, the J end by 0 bases, with 11 bases between. This CDR3 has 14 amino acids. CDR3 sequence (DNA): TGTGCCAGCAGGTTACATTCGTTGAACACTGAAGCTTTCTTT. Amino acid sequence: CASRLHSLNTEAFF.

V usage is TRBV21-1 and J usage is TRBJ2-1. TRBV21-1 has pseudogene status. The CDR3 runs to 15 residues. CDR3 in amino acids: CASSKARGAYNEQFF. CDR3 DNA: TGTGCCAGCAGCAAAGCGCGAGGAGCTTACAATGAGCAGTTCTTC.

The genes are TRBV4-2 and TRBJ1-5, with D perhaps TRBD1 (5 bases). CDR3 size: 16 residues. The germline V gene has CDR1 LGHNA and CDR2 YNFKEQ. The V and J ends lost 3 bases and 0 bases respectively, with 12 bases between them. CDR3 protein: CASSQGDSYSNQPQHF. DNA for the CDR3: TGTGCCAGCAGCCAGGGTGACAGTTATAGCAATCAGCCCCAGCATTTT.

The gene calls are TRBV29-1 and TRBJ2-5, with D perhaps being TRBD1 or TRBD2 (6 bases each). CDR3 length equals 16 residues. Germline CDR1 and CDR2: SQVTM and ANQGSEA. V was clipped by 7 bases and J by 5 bases, with 26 bases between them. CDR3 loop: CSAEGGQGYAVETQYF. CDR3 nucleotide sequence: TGCAGCGCAGAAGGGGGGCAGGGCTACGCGGTTGAGACCCAGTACTTC.

This clonotype was observed many times. The chain combines TRBV7-6 with TRBJ2-5, with TRBD1 matching 7 bases. There are 14 residues in the CDR3. V was clipped by 3 bases and J by 5 bases; unmatched bases: 6. Germline values: CDR1 SGHVS, CDR2 FNYEAQ. This CDR3 is CASSFRQGRETQYF. DNA for the CDR3: TGTGCCAGCAGCTTCCGACAGGGTCGGGAGACCCAGTACTTC.

The CDR3 reads CSVEYWGLSEQYF. The CDR3 DNA is TGCAGCGTTGAATATTGGGGCCTAAGCGAGCAGTACTTC. This chain connects TRBV29-1 to TRBJ2-7, with a possible D match to TRBD1 (5 bases). The length of the CDR3 is 13 residues. Between the trimmed V and J ends, which lost 2 bases and 6 bases, there was a span of 14 bases. CDR1 and CDR2 from the germline V gene are SQVTM and ANQGSEA.

This clonotype was counted only a few times. J is TRBJ2-5 and V is TRBV19; 10 bases line up with TRBD2. The germline gives CDR1 LNHDA, CDR2 SQIVND (reference sequence). The CDR3 is made up of 15 amino acids. With V trimmed by 6 bases and J by 5 bases, 9 bases remained unmatched. In nucleotides, the CDR3 is TGTGCCAGTAGCCCGACCGGACTAGCGGAGGAGACCCAGTACTTC. As protein: CASSPTGLAEETQYF.